This T cell receptor beta chain was retrieved from a study of blood T cell repertoires in COVID-19. The CDR3 has 14 residues. V dropped 6 bases and J dropped 1; count of bases not matched to a gene: 5. Germline assignment: CDR1 SNHLY and CDR2 FYNNEI. The table lists this clone with a count of one. Other DNA variants within this sample encode the same CDR3. The Seattle site enrolled patients during active infection and followed them longitudinally. In the original processing: Amplifying reference gene primers gave estimates of nucleated cell counts. Repertoires were generated with immunoSEQ multiplex PCR, while TCRdb's copy carries only in-frame clones and drops some. D and trimming come from the DNA, and the V and J calls and clone size come from that table. The table includes about 220,000 clones, approximately 78% detected once.

The V call is TRBV2, the J call TRBJ2-7; 8 bases are a match to TRBD1. Sample: peripheral blood. This clonotype was obtained from a woman in her seventies with COVID-19, enrolled during active disease. The CDR3 reads CASSRGQGSYEQYF. The CDR3 nucleotides read TGTGCCAGCAGCCGTGGACAGGGTTCCTACGAGCAGTACTTC. Based on the CDR3 plus reference TRBV2 and TRBJ2-7, the full variable domain is EPEVTQTPSHQVTQMGQEVILRCVPISNHLYFYWYRQILGQKVEFLVSFYNNEISEKSEIFDDQFSVERPDGSNFTLKIRSTKLEDSAMYFCASSRGQGSYEQYFGPGTRLTVT.